This TCR beta chain was sequenced for a study of CD8 T cells in cerebrospinal fluid in Alzheimer's disease (TCRdb year 2020). Looking at the study overall: CSF T cell clonal expansion was assessed with two single-cell approaches: plate-based nested PCR sequencing and droplet-based sequencing. The droplet-based CSF analysis comparing patients with controls included about 9 healthy controls (around 11,000 cells) and about 9 patients with MCI or Alzheimer's disease (about 10,000 cells). This study tested whether clonally expanded T cells could be found in cerebrospinal fluid from healthy elderly individuals and from patients with neurodegenerative disease. A total of around 25 samples were covered by the CSF gene-expression analysis, which included Parkinson's disease patients.

The library was built by means of 10x single-cell sequencing. Profiling of CSF cells was done with 10X Genomics single-cell V(D)J and 5' gene-expression libraries. An Illumina NextSeq550 was used to sequence CSF single-cell TCR libraries. From the authors' description of their analysis: After V(D)J reads were mapped to the vdj-GRCh38 alts ensemble 2.0.0 reference, the Cell Ranger vdj pipeline was used to analyse the reads. Clonotypes were defined as cell barcodes sharing the same set of productive CDR3 nucleotide sequences. To link clonality with transcriptional profiles, clonotype information was added to the Seurat v3.0 gene-expression metadata. Any CSF cell with more than 1,800 genes, more than 7,500 UMIs or more than 10% mitochondrial reads was excluded. To find TCRs with known antigen specificity, CDR3-beta sequences were matched against VDJdb. Clone sharing was examined by network analysis using the R package qgraph, in which only TCRs with complete alpha and beta chains were included. Once TCRdb had reprocessed the reads, it stored one entry per CDR3 protein sequence and supplied no DNA. The V and J calls come from TCRdb's annotation, not from the publication. The table for this sample shows 1,300 to 1,500 distinct CDR3 sequences. The ten largest clones represent around 9.9% of the sample.

Going by frequency alone, this clonotype is medium-sized (0.01 to 0.1%); a count is unavailable. The clone's antigen remains unknown. Results the study describes overall, beyond this receptor: The EBV-specific clones were neither the most highly expanded clones nor enriched among patients. The largest CSF clone made up a higher percentage of TCRs in patients with MCI or Alzheimer's disease than in controls. Only samples with detectable clones went into the overall clonality comparison: 11 healthy, 5 MCI, 5 AD, and 6 PD. Finding EBV-specific TCRs in CSF, the authors cautioned, does not establish a causal link between EBV and Alzheimer's disease. When data were pooled, most of the 6 Alzheimer's patients but only 1 of 10 healthy subjects had a highly expanded clone, defined as at least 3% of TCRs.

Taken from cysteine to phenylalanine, the CDR3 has 12 residues. No DNA sequence was recorded. From the germline V gene, CDR1 is SQVTM and CDR2 is ANQGSEA. All participants were free of acute infectious disease and in good physical condition. Biomarkers including neurofilament, amyloid-beta and tau were used to confirm neurodegeneration in the patients. For droplet-based sequencing, live CSF cells were sorted using a live/dead marker. CSF was obtained by lumbar puncture, and immune cells were pelleted by centrifugation at 300g. Each CSF sample was checked for red blood cells, and any sample showing blood contamination was excluded. CSF cells were cryopreserved in freezing medium, frozen at -80 degrees C overnight, and then transferred to liquid nitrogen for storage. Before analysis, CSF samples were stored for less than six months.

This TCR was recovered from a human donor with mild cognitive impairment. Sequencing was performed on cerebrospinal fluid. The rearranged segments are TRBV29-1 and TRBJ1-1. The CDR3 loop reads CSATDLNTEAFF.